Given below is one TCR beta chain in context. This table comes from immunoSEQ multiplex PCR, and its TCRdb copy is limited to in-frame clones, with some not included. In the table there are some 60,000 clones, approximately 90% of which are singletons. The data stem from a study of blood T cell repertoires in COVID-19. Study at large: The samples span acute and convalescent COVID-19 from the United States, Italy and Spain. PBMCs, B-cell-depleted T cells, or T cells were the source of the cDNA or gDNA that made up the material.

The V gene end was trimmed by 8 bases and the J gene end by 7 bases; junction bases not matched to a gene: 5. CDR1 is LNHDA and CDR2 is SQIVND in the germline V gene (reference sequence). The CDR3 contains 13 residues. The sequence was collected from a human donor in a cohort sampled during active COVID-19. Sequenced material: peripheral blood. J is TRBJ2-1 and V is TRBV19, with 10 bases identical to TRBD1. The CDR3 nucleotides are TGTGCCAGTGGCCGGGACAGGGGAAATGAGCAGTTCTTC. Its protein product is CASGRDRGNEQFF.